Listed here are 12 T cell receptor beta chains from one sample, sequenced in a study of T cells in localized non-small cell lung cancer. The data were produced by immunoSEQ multiplex PCR, yet TCRdb's version contains in-frame clones alone and is incomplete. The sample consists of around 1,900 clones, about 18% of them appearing once. This material consisted of lung tumor tissue, taken before any cancer treatment. These receptor sequences come from a female donor older than 55 with stage I squamous cell lung carcinoma.

The rearrangement uses TRBV5-1 and TRBJ1-4; no firm D call. V was pared by 4 bases and J by 6 bases, with 16 bases between. This CDR3 is 15 amino acids long. The germline V gene has CDR1 SGHRS and CDR2 YFSETQ. CDR3 residues: CASSLATEPDEKLFF. For the CDR3, the DNA is TGCGCCAGCAGCCTTGCCACGGAGCCAGATGAAAAACTGTTTTTT.

In its sample, this clone was seen a few times. V and J are TRBV28 and TRBJ1-2; D is possibly TRBD1 (5 bases). Germline V gene data show CDR1 as MDHEN and CDR2 as SYDVKM. The CDR3 length is 13 residues. Trimming cost V 6 bases and J 8 bases, with 16 bases left between them. CDR3 protein: CASSLGARGGYTF. CDR3 sequence (DNA): TGTGCCAGCAGCCTGGGAGCTAGGGGCGGCTACACCTTC.

This clone counts as medium-sized. The CDR3 DNA is TGTGCCAGCAGCTTGGCCGGAGGGCGACACGAGCAGTACTTC. Translating it yields CASSLAGGRHEQYF. The chain carries TRBV11-3 and TRBJ2-7, with a possible D match to TRBD2 (6 bases). The CDR3 runs 14 residues. Per germline, CDR1 SGHNT and CDR2 YENEEA. V gave up 3 bases and J gave up 5 bases, with 14 bases separating them.

This clone showed up just a few times. V and J are TRBV11-3 and TRBJ2-1; a possible D gene is TRBD2 (6 bases). The CDR3 sequence is 14 residues long. V lost 4 bases to trimming and J lost 4 bases, with 11 bases between them. From germline, CDR1 is SGHNT and CDR2 YENEEA. CDR3 sequence: CASSSFAGYNEQFF. In DNA form, the CDR3 reads TGTGCCAGCAGCTCCTTTGCGGGGTACAATGAGCAGTTCTTC.

Relative to its sample, this clone is medium-sized (0.01 to 0.1%). V gene TRBV5-3 combines with J gene TRBJ2-5; 7 bases line up with TRBD2. TRBV5-3 is flagged as an ORF with uncertain function. This CDR3 has 15 amino acids. Unmatched junction bases numbered 4, after V lost 1 base and J lost 1 base. The CDR3 protein is CARSLFREAQETQYF. Here the CDR3 DNA reads TGTGCCAGAAGCTTGTTCCGGGAGGCCCAAGAGACCCAGTACTTC.

V and J are TRBV18 and TRBJ2-1; the match to TRBD2 covers 13 bases. V trimming: 5 bases; J trimming: 7 bases; junction bases outside the gene matches: 5. The CDR3 length is 15 residues. The germline V gene has CDR1 KGHSH and CDR2 LQKENI. CDR3 residues: CASSTLAGGGNEQFF. CDR3 bases: TGTGCCAGCTCAACACTAGCGGGAGGGGGGAATGAGCAGTTCTTC. Supplemented by reference TRBV18 and TRBJ2-1, the full variable domain reads NAGVMQNPRHLVRRRGQEARLRCSPMKGHSHVYWYRQLPEEGLKFMVYLQKENIIDESGMPKERFSAEFPKEGPSILRIQQVVRGDSAAYFCASSTLAGGGNEQFFGPGTRLTVL.

This clone was found a few times. The missing CDR3 end, 1 residue past where the read stops, is filled in from the germline J gene. The chain has TRBV10-3 and TRBJ2-1; 10 bases line up with TRBD2. This CDR3 is built from 16 residues. Germline CDR1 and CDR2: ENHRY and SYGVKD. Trimming took 0 bases from V and 5 from J; bases not matched to a gene: 4. The CDR3 here is CAISESVAGGNNEQFF. The sequenced CDR3 bases are TGTGCCATCAGTGAGTCGGTAGCGGGAGGAAACAATGAGCAGTTC.

This chain links TRBV19 with TRBJ2-7; 14 bases map to TRBD2. Germline V lookup: CDR1 LNHDA, CDR2 SQIVND (reference sequence). CDR3 length: 17 amino acids. J lost 3 bases, V lost 5 bases, and 9 bases had no gene match. The DNA for the CDR3 is TGTGCCAGTAGTTACAAGGGACTAGCGGGAGCCAACTACGAGCAGTACTTC. This gives the protein CASSYKGLAGANYEQYF.

V and J are TRBV9 and TRBJ1-1; D call uncertain. Germline V gives CDR1 SGDLS, CDR2 YYNGEE. The CDR3 contains 13 residues. Trimming shortened V by 5 bases and J by 0 bases, and 8 bases separated the two germline ends. CDR3 amino acids: CASSVVVNTEAFF. The CDR3 DNA follows: TGTGCCAGCAGTGTGGTGGTGAACACTGAAGCTTTCTTT.

This clone qualifies as medium-sized (0.01 to 0.1%). The chain carries TRBV11-3 and TRBJ2-1, with 9 bases fitting TRBD2. V gave up 3 bases and J gave up 9 bases; unmatched junction bases: 6. The CDR3 loop spans 14 amino acids. Looked up from germline, CDR1 is SGHNT and CDR2 is YENEEA. Here the CDR3 DNA reads TGTGCCAGCAGCTTGATTAGCGGGAGAGGTGAGCAGTTCTTC. Its protein is CASSLISGRGEQFF.

V gene TRBV28 combines with J gene TRBJ2-2; D ambiguous. The ends were cut back, 2 bases at V and 5 bases at J, with 3 bases in the middle. The length of the CDR3 is 12 residues. Per germline, CDR1 MDHEN and CDR2 SYDVKM. This CDR3 reads CASSLTTGELFF. The CDR3, as DNA: TGTGCCAGCAGTTTAACTACCGGGGAGCTGTTTTTT.

The V and J genes are TRBV29-1 and TRBJ2-2; unclear D gene. This CDR3 region has 13 residues. CDR1 is SQVTM and CDR2 is ANQGSEA in the germline V gene. V shed 0 bases and J shed 2 bases, with 4 bases lying between them. This chain's CDR3 is CSVEETNTGELFF. CDR3 bases: TGCAGCGTTGAAGAGACAAACACCGGGGAGCTGTTTTTT.